Listed below are T cell receptor beta chains from one sample, sequenced in a study of T cells in Graves' hyperthyroidism and ophthalmopathy. MiXCR was run by TCRdb on the multiplex PCR reads, yielding one entry per CDR3 protein. The sample has around 600,000 distinct CDR3 sequences, about 45% seen once. The sequencing input was peripheral blood or thyroid tissue (not recorded which). These receptor sequences come from an adult man with Graves' disease, either hyperthyroidism or ophthalmopathy (not recorded which). Each CDR3 is given with its conserved first and last residue. D genes are given only for firm matches. Part of the rows lack a size; the others show once, few, many or a class for expanded clones.

D gene	V gene	J gene	clone size	CDR3 protein	CDR3 DNA
.	TRBV7-2	TRBJ2-5	.	CASSLAGEQETQYF	TGTGCCAGCAGCTTAGCGGGGGAACAAGAGACCCAGTACTTC
.	TRBV5-1	TRBJ2-7	few	CASSNQQAYEQYF	TGCGCCAGCAGTAATCAACAGGCCTACGAGCAGTACTTC
.	TRBV14	TRBJ1-6	many	CASSLTGGVSPLHF	TGTGCCAGCAGCCTGACAGGAGGTGTTTCACCCCTCCACTTT
.	TRBV6-1	TRBJ2-7	.	CASSEGQGQGYEQYF	TGTGCCAGCAGTGAGGGGCAAGGACAAGGCTACGAGCAGTACTTC
.	TRBV18	TRBJ1-1	few	CASSPSYRVGTEAFF	TGTGCCAGCTCACCATCCTACAGGGTTGGCACTGAAGCTTTCTTT
.	TRBV7-3	TRBJ2-7	few	CASSSFRGYEQYF	TGTGCCAGCAGCTCCTTCCGGGGATACGAGCAGTACTTC
.	TRBV3-1	TRBJ2-5	.	CASSQGRLTQETQYF	TGTGCCAGCAGCCAAGGCAGGCTTACCCAAGAGACCCAGTACTTC
.	TRBV20-1	TRBJ1-1	few	CSARALRTDNTEAFF	TGCAGTGCTAGAGCCCTCAGGACAGATAACACTGAAGCTTTCTTT
.	TRBV7-9	TRBJ2-7	many	CASSLEGPKDEQYF	TGTGCCAGCAGCTTAGAGGGCCCAAAGGACGAGCAGTACTTC
.	TRBV10-3	TRBJ1-3	many	CAISANREKGNTIYF	TGTGCCATCAGTGCTAACAGGGAGAAGGGAAACACCATATATTTT
.	TRBV24-1	TRBJ1-1	.	CAWSAMNTEAFF	TGTGCCTGGAGTGCCATGAACACTGAAGCTTTCTTT
TRBD2	TRBV7-9	TRBJ2-5	.	CASSSTGTSGNQETQYF	TGTGCCAGCAGCTCCACAGGGACTAGCGGGAATCAAGAGACCCAGTACTTC
TRBD1	TRBV5-1	TRBJ1-4	.	CASSISTGKEKLFF	TGCGCCAGCAGCATCTCGACAGGGAAGGAAAAACTGTTTTTT
.	TRBV6-5	TRBJ1-5	many	CASRTANQPQHF	TGTGCCAGCAGGACAGCCAATCAGCCCCAGCATTTT
TRBD2	TRBV7-3	TRBJ2-7	few	CASSLTSGMSYEQYF	TGTGCCAGCAGCTTAACTAGCGGGATGTCCTACGAGCAGTACTTC
TRBD1	TRBV9	TRBJ1-6	many	CASSVSGTDASPLHF	TGTGCCAGCAGCGTATCGGGGACAGATGCTTCACCCCTCCACTTT
.	TRBV10-3	TRBJ2-7	.	CASSVTEGTYEQYF	TGTGCCAGCAGCGTAACCGAAGGAACCTACGAGCAGTACTTC
.	TRBV29-1	TRBJ2-6	few	CSVFRDRANVLTF	TGCAGCGTTTTCCGGGACAGGGCCAACGTCCTGACTTTC
TRBD2	TRBV7-6	TRBJ2-7	.	CASSLGGAGGSYEQYF	TGTGCCAGCAGCTTAGGAGGAGCGGGAGGTTCCTACGAGCAGTACTTC
.	TRBV24-1	TRBJ2-3	once	CATSHQGRTDTQYF	TGTGCCACCAGTCATCAGGGCCGGACAGATACGCAGTATTTT
TRBD1	TRBV7-9	TRBJ1-1	few	CASSPRTGNSEAFF	TGTGCCAGCTCACCGCGGACAGGGAACTCCGAAGCTTTCTTT
.	TRBV2	TRBJ1-5	once	CASRPDYSNQPQHF	TGTGCCAGCAGACCCGATTATAGCAATCAGCCCCAGCATTTT
TRBD2	TRBV7-2	TRBJ2-7	.	CASSAGTSGRYGQYF	TGTGCCAGCTCAGCCGGGACTAGCGGGCGGTACGGGCAGTACTTC
TRBD1	TRBV2	TRBJ2-7	.	CASRLTGQGAVEQYF	TGTGCCAGCAGACTTACGGGACAGGGGGCAGTCGAGCAGTACTTC
.	TRBV18	TRBJ2-6	few	CASSPRAQSGANVLTF	TGTGCCAGCTCACCACGGGCACAGTCTGGGGCCAACGTCCTGACTTTC
.	TRBV19	TRBJ1-1	.	CASITVNTEAFF	TGTGCCAGTATCACAGTGAACACTGAAGCTTTCTTT
TRBD1	TRBV29-1	TRBJ1-3	many	CSVGGTASGNTIYF	TGCAGCGTTGGGGGGACAGCATCTGGAAACACCATATATTTT
.	TRBV12-5	TRBJ1-5	.	CASGLGQGLQPQHF	TGTGCTAGTGGTTTGGGCCAGGGGCTTCAGCCCCAGCATTTT
.	TRBV19	TRBJ1-5	few	CASSPLPGSNQPQHF	TGTGCCAGTAGTCCTCTTCCGGGAAGCAATCAGCCCCAGCATTTT
TRBD1	TRBV10-2	TRBJ2-5	.	CAISGGQGEETQYF	TGCGCCATCAGTGGAGGACAGGGGGAAGAGACCCAGTACTTC
.	TRBV2	TRBJ2-7	.	CASSEAGAASYEQYF	TGTGCCAGCAGTGAAGCAGGGGCGGCTTCCTACGAGCAGTACTTC
TRBD1	TRBV2	TRBJ2-2	few	CASTGQGASGELFF	TGTGCCAGCACGGGACAGGGGGCGTCCGGGGAGCTGTTTTTT
.	TRBV2	TRBJ1-2	.	CAESGGGGYTF	TGTGCCGAGTCGGGGGGCGGAGGCTACACCTTC
TRBD2	TRBV7-2	TRBJ2-2	.	CASSGGLAGVDGELFF	TGTGCCAGCAGCGGGGGACTAGCGGGAGTCGACGGGGAGCTGTTTTTT
.	TRBV24-1	TRBJ1-1	many	CATSARGRTEAFF	TGTGCCACCAGTGCCAGGGGCCGAACTGAAGCTTTCTTT
.	TRBV12-3/TRBV12-4	TRBJ2-7	.	CASRLGVGLDAQYF	TGTGCCAGCAGGCTTGGGGTGGGTTTGGATGCGCAGTACTTC
TRBD1	TRBV15	TRBJ1-2	.	CATSDPGTGGFFYGYTF	TGTGCCACCAGTGATCCCGGGACAGGGGGCTTTTTCTATGGCTACACCTTC
.	TRBV19	TRBJ2-5	.	CARVWEQETQYF	TGTGCTAGAGTGTGGGAACAAGAGACCCAGTACTTC
TRBD1	TRBV15	TRBJ1-5	.	CATSSWTGNQPQHF	TGTGCCACCAGCAGCTGGACAGGGAATCAGCCCCAGCATTTT
TRBD1	TRBV7-8	TRBJ1-2	.	CASSLRTGRAPGYTF	TGTGCCAGCAGCTTACGGACAGGGAGGGCTCCGGGCTACACCTTC
TRBD1	TRBV7-2	TRBJ1-4	.	CASSQVQGAEEKLFF	TGTGCCAGCAGCCAAGTGCAGGGGGCCGAAGAAAAACTGTTTTTT
.	TRBV24-1	TRBJ1-5	.	CATSAREPNQPQHF	TGTGCCACCAGTGCTAGAGAGCCCAATCAGCCCCAGCATTTT
.	TRBV29-1	TRBJ2-7	few	CSVEPVEGTRYEQYF	TGCAGCGTTGAGCCAGTGGAAGGAACCCGCTACGAGCAGTACTTC
.	TRBV5-1	TRBJ2-2	.	CASSQTDSRPTGELFF	TGCGCCAGCAGCCAAACTGACTCGCGGCCCACCGGGGAGCTGTTTTTT
.	TRBV10-3	TRBJ2-3	.	CASSYRGGSADTQYF	TGTGCCAGCAGTTACAGAGGCGGATCGGCAGATACGCAGTATTTT
.	TRBV7-9	TRBJ1-1	.	CASSPTDYTEAFF	TGTGCCAGCAGCCCGACCGACTACACTGAAGCTTTCTTT
TRBD1	TRBV12-3/TRBV12-4	TRBJ1-1	.	CASSLEGAKVVAFF	TGTGCCAGCAGTTTAGAGGGGGCGAAGGTAGTAGCTTTCTTT
TRBD1	TRBV25-1	TRBJ1-2	.	CASSTTDRGPYGYTF	TGTGCCAGCAGCACGACGGACAGGGGCCCCTATGGCTACACCTTC
TRBD1	TRBV5-6	TRBJ1-4	many	CASSVRQGEDEKLFF	TGTGCCAGCAGCGTAAGACAGGGGGAGGATGAAAAACTGTTTTTT
TRBD2	TRBV20-1	TRBJ2-7	.	CSAIRLAGDEQYF	TGCAGTGCCATACGACTAGCGGGAGATGAGCAGTACTTC
TRBD2	TRBV29-1	TRBJ2-7	many	CSVSGRSYEQYF	TGCAGCGTAAGCGGGAGGTCTTACGAGCAGTACTTC
.	TRBV11-1	TRBJ2-7	.	CARFQGLLYEQYF	TGTGCTAGATTCCAGGGACTTTTGTACGAGCAGTACTTC
.	TRBV25-1	TRBJ1-6	.	CASSARDPRSFGNSPLHF	TGTGCCAGCAGTGCTAGAGATCCAAGGAGCTTCGGTAATTCACCCCTCCACTTT
.	TRBV2	TRBJ1-1	.	CASSLTALRGTEAFF	TGTGCCAGCAGCCTGACAGCCCTCCGGGGCACTGAAGCTTTCTTT
.	TRBV5-1	TRBJ2-7	.	CASSQVRGDPYEQYF	TGCGCCAGCAGCCAAGTCCGGGGCGACCCGTACGAGCAGTACTTC